This T cell receptor (beta chain) was identified during a study of T cell changes during pregnancy in multiple sclerosis. The data were produced by immunoSEQ multiplex PCR, yet TCRdb's version contains in-frame clones alone and is incomplete. This sample has 55,000 to 85,000 clones, with about 90% found just once. The source was CD4+ T cells from peripheral blood mononuclear cells, collected after pregnancy. The sequence was obtained from a female donor with multiple sclerosis, enrolled in a pregnancy study.

In nucleotides, the CDR3 is TGCAGCGTTGCCCCCATCCGGGACAGATTTCTCTCTGGAAACACCATATATTTT. Its translation is CSVAPIRDRFLSGNTIYF. V is TRBV29-1 and J is TRBJ1-3; TRBD1 matches 7 bases. Germline V gives CDR1 SQVTM, CDR2 ANQGSEA. This CDR3 has 18 amino acids. V was pared by 4 bases and J by 0 bases, with 15 bases of the junction left unmatched.